Listed here are 16 T cell receptor beta chains from one sample, sequenced in a study of shared clonotypes between healthy human individuals. The assay was immunoSEQ multiplex PCR, and TCRdb's table has in-frame clones only and misses some. This sample has about 2.4 million clones; over 85% occur once, and the top ten carry roughly 0.36%. The sample comprised naive CD4+ T cells from PBMCs. The subset denotes: CD45RA+ positively selected. These receptors were taken from a man aged 18-30 years in good health. Some clones in this sample may be carry-over from other donors' samples.

The chain combines TRBV7-2 with TRBJ1-4; no clear D gene. Germline V lookup: CDR1 SGHTA, CDR2 FQGNSA. The CDR3 runs to 15 residues. Trimming removed 2 bases at V and 7 bases at J, with 14 bases between. The CDR3 protein is CASSLQPGRGEKLFF. Here the CDR3 DNA reads TGTGCCAGCAGCTTACAGCCCGGCCGGGGTGAAAAACTGTTTTTT.

V and J are TRBV12-5 and TRBJ2-1, with 7 positions matching TRBD2. The ends lost 4 bases at V and 4 bases at J; junction bases unmatched: 10. This CDR3 has 16 residues. The germline CDR1 and CDR2 sequences are LGHNT and FRNRAP. CDR3 DNA: TGTGCTAGTGGTTCCGACCGGGACTACAAATACAATGAGCAGTTCTTC. It encodes CASGSDRDYKYNEQFF. Full variable domain (outside the CDR3, taken from reference TRBV12-5 and TRBJ2-1): DARVTQTPRHKVTEMGQEVTMRCQPILGHNTVFWYRQTMMQGLELLAYFRNRAPLDDSGMPKDRFSAEMPDATLATLKIQPSEPRDSAVYFCASGSDRDYKYNEQFFGPGTRLTVL.

This chain links TRBV4-1 with TRBJ2-2; no clear D. The ends were cut back, 4 bases at V and 5 bases at J, with 11 bases in the middle. The V gene's germline CDR1 is MGHRA and CDR2 YSYEKL. The CDR3 extends over 14 amino acids. The DNA for the CDR3 is TGCGCCAGCAGCCTCCTATTTAATACCGGGGAGCTGTTTTTT. This gives the protein CASSLLFNTGELFF.

The chain couples TRBV5-6 to TRBJ1-2, with TRBD1 identical over 9 bases. The CDR3 consists of 15 residues. The junction had 8 bases not matched to a gene; V was cut back by 3 bases and J by 5 bases. CDR1 SGHDT and CDR2 YYEEEE come from the germline V gene. The CDR3 DNA reads as TGTGCCAGCAGCTCAGGTACAGGGGGCCAGTATGGCTACACCTTC. It yields the protein CASSSGTGGQYGYTF.

V is TRBV30 and J is TRBJ2-1, with 7 bases matching TRBD2. Per the germline V gene, CDR1 is GTSNPN and CDR2 is SVGIG (reference sequence). This CDR3 contains 14 residues. V shed 8 bases, J shed 3 bases, and the junction held 10 bases outside the gene matches. For the CDR3, the DNA is TGTGCCACCCGGAGGGCTAGCGGCTACAATGAGCAGTTCTTC. Translating gives CATRRASGYNEQFF.

The chain joins TRBV28 to TRBJ2-7; D could derive from TRBD1 or TRBD2 (5 bases each). The CDR3 totals 13 residues. Trimming pared 6 bases from V and 7 bases from J, leaving 16 bases between. Germline-derived CDR1 and CDR2 are MDHEN and SYDVKM. CDR3 protein: CASSSPREGEQYF. The CDR3 region has the DNA TGTGCCAGCAGCTCACCTCGTGAGGGGGAGCAGTACTTC.

Comment on this clone: The identical CDR3 is also encoded by other nucleotide sequences in the sample. J is TRBJ2-3 and V is TRBV9, with 8 bases lining up with TRBD2. Germline-derived CDR1 and CDR2 are SGDLS and YYNGEE. V trimming: 0 bases; J trimming: 2 bases; junction bases outside the gene matches: 5. This CDR3 region has 16 residues. The CDR3 coding sequence is TGTGCCAGCAGCGTAGGCCTAGCGGGCCTCACAGATACGCAGTATTTT. This encodes CASSVGLAGLTDTQYF.

With respect to this clone: A clone one base away is much larger, so this may be a read error. The sample holds other DNA sequences that translate to the same CDR3. This chain connects TRBV29-1 to TRBJ1-2, with TRBD1 as a possible D gene (6 bases). V was pared by 4 bases and J by 11 bases, with 26 bases between. CDR3 length: 15 residues. Germline assignment: CDR1 SQVTM and CDR2 ANQGSEA. The CDR3 DNA reads TGCAGCGTTGGACTCCCTTTCGGGGGCGAAGGCGGTTACACCTTC. It is translated as CSVGLPFGGEGGYTF. Full variable domain (remainder filled in from reference TRBV29-1 and TRBJ1-2): SAVISQKPSRDICQRGTSLTIQCQVDSQVTMMFWYRQQPGQSLTLIATANQGSEATYESGFVIDKFPISRPNLTFSTLTVSNMSPEDSSIYLCSVGLPFGGEGGYTFGSGTRLTVV.

This clone was picked up a small number of times. This chain joins TRBV2 and TRBJ2-7; 7 nucleotides match TRBD2. J was trimmed by 3 bases and V by 3 bases; bases with no gene match: 5. Germline CDR1 reads SNHLY; CDR2 reads FYNNEI. This CDR3 is 14 amino acids long. The CDR3 nucleotides are TGTGCCAGCAGTGACTGGACGGGAGGCTACGAGCAGTACTTC. This translates into CASSDWTGGYEQYF.

This rearrangement joins TRBV6-5 to TRBJ2-7; 7 bases align to TRBD1. This CDR3 region has 13 residues. The trim removed 3 bases at V and 3 bases at J, leaving 2 bases unmatched. CDR1 and CDR2 (germline): MNHEY, SVGAGI. Written as DNA, the CDR3 is TGTGCCAGCAGTTATACAGGGGACTACGAGCAGTACTTC. Translated: CASSYTGDYEQYF.

V gene TRBV29-1 combines with J gene TRBJ2-7, with D tentatively TRBD2 (5 bases). The CDR3 spans 13 residues. Trimming pared 4 bases from V and 6 bases from J, leaving 16 bases between. Germline CDR1 reads SQVTM; CDR2 reads ANQGSEA. This CDR3 reads CSVVSSRRGEQYF. CDR3 sequence (DNA): TGCAGCGTTGTGTCTTCCCGACGGGGCGAGCAGTACTTC.

J is TRBJ1-1 and V is TRBV12-5, with D unresolved. V was shortened by 1 base and J by 0 bases, with 15 bases between the two germline ends. CDR1 and CDR2 from the germline V gene are LGHNT and FRNRAP. The CDR3 totals 17 residues. The CDR3 region has the DNA TGTGCTAGTGGTTTGGATCTAAGACGAAGAATGAACACTGAAGCTTTCTTT. Translation: CASGLDLRRRMNTEAFF. The full variable domain, its missing parts supplied by reference TRBV12-5 and TRBJ1-1, is DARVTQTPRHKVTEMGQEVTMRCQPILGHNTVFWYRQTMMQGLELLAYFRNRAPLDDSGMPKDRFSAEMPDATLATLKIQPSEPRDSAVYFCASGLDLRRRMNTEAFFGQGTRLTVV.

Of note for this clone: The same CDR3 can be traced to other DNA sequences in this sample. The chain carries TRBV9 and TRBJ2-2; D is uncertain. The germline V gene has CDR1 SGDLS and CDR2 YYNGEE. The CDR3 length is 12 residues. Trimming shortened V by 0 bases and J by 7 bases, and 4 bases separated the two germline ends. The chain's CDR3 is CASSVVFGELFF. As DNA, the CDR3 is TGTGCCAGCAGCGTAGTATTCGGGGAGCTGTTTTTT.

A note on this clone: Other DNA sequences in the sample encode the same CDR3. CDR3 loop: CASSLRATNEKLFF. DNA for the CDR3: TGCGCCAGCAGCTTGCGGGCAACTAATGAAAAACTGTTTTTT. The chain uses TRBV5-1 and TRBJ1-4; no reliable D call. The germline V and J ends were trimmed by 1 base and 0 bases, with 4 bases remaining between them. Germline-derived CDR1 and CDR2 are SGHRS and YFSETQ. CDR3 size: 14 residues.

The rearrangement uses TRBV4-3 and TRBJ1-4, with D perhaps TRBD1 (5 bases). CDR1 is LGHNA, CDR2 YSLEER, per germline. V was clipped by 1 base and J by 8 bases, with 14 bases between them. The CDR3 runs 15 residues. CDR3 coding DNA: TGCGCCAGCAGCCAAGCGGGAGGGACCGTCGAAAAACTGTTTTTT. It codes for CASSQAGGTVEKLFF.

The chain uses TRBV19 and TRBJ2-3; 12 nucleotides line up with TRBD2. J lost 2 bases, V lost 3 bases, and 9 bases had no gene match. CDR3 length equals 18 residues. Per germline, CDR1 LNHDA and CDR2 SQIVND (reference sequence). The CDR3 DNA reads as TGTGCCAGTAGTATGGACGGGCCTAGCGGGAGGGCCACAGATACGCAGTATTTT. It encodes CASSMDGPSGRATDTQYF.